The next 4 T cell receptor beta chains were all read from a single sample in a study of blood T cell repertoires in COVID-19 (dated by TCRdb to about 2020). The library was produced with the immunoSEQ multiplex PCR assay. As stored in TCRdb, this immuneACCESS dataset retains in-frame rearrangements with V and J assigned. A fraction of the clones does not appear; measured against another copy, unresolved V genes explain less than half of the discrepancy, and the remainder lacks a known reason. The table for this sample lists some 120,000 clones; over 55% of them were counted only once. Clones ranked in the top ten supply roughly 2% of the sample. The sample comprised peripheral blood. The source is a woman aged 70-85 years with acute or convalescent COVID-19.

This clone was found a few times. The DNA of the CDR3 is TGTGCCAGCAGTGAAGCGTTTAGCGGACGGAGCTATGGCTACACCTTC. Its translation: CASSEAFSGRSYGYTF. The genes are TRBV2 and TRBJ1-2; no reliable D call. V lost 0 bases to trimming and J lost 4 bases, with 15 bases between them. The germline V gene has CDR1 SNHLY and CDR2 FYNNEI. CDR3 length: 16 amino acids.

The chain has TRBV12-3 or TRBV12-4 and TRBJ2-7; possibly TRBD1 for D (6 bases). This CDR3 is built from 13 residues. Trimming removed 2 bases from V and 2 bases from J, with 7 bases in between. The CDR3 reads CASSLTGTYEQYF. CDR3 DNA sequence: TGTGCCAGCAGTTTAACAGGGACCTACGAGCAGTACTTC.

To note about this clone: Mismatch with germline at one junction end may stem from a read error. The genes are TRBV7-6 and TRBJ2-3; 12 positions match TRBD2. Germline V gene lookup returns CDR1 SGHVS and CDR2 FNYEAQ. CDR3 length: 18 amino acids. The CDR3 DNA is TGTGCCAGCAACTTAGAAGGGGCTAGCGGGGGGGCCGCAGATACGCAGTATTTT. Amino acids: CASNLEGASGGAADTQYF.

This sequence joins TRBV9 and TRBJ1-3, with unresolved D. Trimming removed 3 bases from V and 4 bases from J, with 11 bases in between. From germline, CDR1 is SGDLS and CDR2 YYNGEE. This CDR3 is 14 amino acids long. The CDR3 sequence: CASSGISGGNTIYF. CDR3 bases: TGTGCCAGCAGCGGAATCTCGGGAGGAAACACCATATATTTT. Together with reference TRBV9 and TRBJ1-3, the CDR3 gives the full variable domain: DSGVTQTPKHLITATGQRVTLRCSPRSGDLSVYWYQQSLDQGLQFLIQYYNGEERAKGNILERFSAQQFPDLHSELNLSSLELGDSALYFCASSGISGGNTIYFGEGSWLTVV.